This T cell receptor beta chain was found in a study of regulatory T cells in long-lasting Graves disease. Time point given: newly diagnosed GD, antithyroid drugs for less than 3 months. The TCR library was made from RNA that had been extracted from PBMCs in TRIzol. The CDR3 totals 11 residues. The germline CDR1 and CDR2 sequences are DFQATT and SNEGSKA (reference sequence). V dropped 6 bases and J dropped 4 bases, with 8 bases sitting between them. For TCR beta, libraries came from iRepertoire HTBI primers and Arm-PCR of CDR3 regions. TCRdb re-called the multiplex PCR reads through MiXCR, storing one row per CDR3 protein. This table holds under 700,000 distinct CDR3 sequences, about 16% found once. The same specimen was also included in a second study, on T cells in Graves' hyperthyroidism and ophthalmopathy.

This TCR derives from a woman aged 40 to 65 with Graves disease. The V gene is TRBV20-1, the J gene TRBJ2-3; unclear D gene. The sequencing used peripheral blood mononuclear cells (PBMCs), collected at new diagnosis, from a patient treated with antithyroid drugs. The CDR3 coding sequence is TGCAGTGCAGCCCGAGCAGATACGCAGTATTTT. This encodes CSAARADTQYF.